This TCR beta chain was obtained from a study of blood T cell repertoires in COVID-19. Turning to the study itself: T cells, B-cell-depleted T cells, or PBMCs provided the cDNA or gDNA that served as material.

Participant ages covered roughly 18 to 89 years across 24 US areas. In the source study's methods: How many nucleated cells were present was estimated from reference gene primer amplification. The repertoire was sequenced with immunoSEQ multiplex PCR; TCRdb's copy has only in-frame clones and lacks some. The V and J calls and clone size are taken from that table; D and trimming were inferred from the DNA. Of approximately 300,000 clones in the sample, 85% to 90% are singletons; the top ten hold more than 9%. CDR1 and CDR2 from the germline V gene are LGHNT and FRNRAP. This CDR3 is 17 amino acids long. Trimming stripped 0 bases from V and 4 bases from J, with 15 bases between.

This receptor was identified in a woman aged 25 to 39 who had recovered from COVID-19. The chain links TRBV12-5 to TRBJ2-2; tentative D call: TRBD1 (6 bases). Specimen: PBMCs or T cells enriched from blood (not recorded which). Here the CDR3 DNA reads TGTGCTAGTGGTTTGGTAGGGGACACGTTAATCACCGGGGAGCTGTTTTTT. Amino acid sequence: CASGLVGDTLITGELFF.